The next 11 T cell receptor beta chains were all read from a single sample in a study of blood T cell repertoires in COVID-19. The table came from immunoSEQ multiplex PCR; TCRdb's copy has only in-frame clones and leaves some out. This table has 160,000 or so clones, about four fifths appearing once. The sample was PBMCs or T cells enriched from blood (not recorded which). The receptors derive from a woman in her sixties or seventies who had recovered from COVID-19.

V and J are TRBV5-1 and TRBJ2-5, with D perhaps TRBD1 (6 bases). Germline lookup yields CDR1 SGHRS and CDR2 YFSETQ. The CDR3 is made up of 14 amino acids. The V end was cut by 0 bases, the J end by 4 bases, with 10 bases between. The CDR3 spells CASSLEGQRETQYF. CDR3 DNA sequence: TGCGCCAGCAGCTTGGAAGGACAGAGAGAGACCCAGTACTTC. Combining the CDR3 with reference TRBV5-1 and TRBJ2-5 gives the whole variable domain KAGVTQTPRYLIKTRGQQVTLSCSPISGHRSVSWYQQTPGQGLQFLFEYFSETQRNKGNFPGRFSGRQFSNSRSEMNVSTLELGDSALYLCASSLEGQRETQYFGPGTRLLVL.

J is TRBJ1-2 and V is TRBV5-1; 7 nucleotides align to TRBD1. This CDR3 contains 15 residues. The germline gives CDR1 SGHRS, CDR2 YFSETQ. V gave up 4 bases and J gave up 0 bases; unmatched junction bases: 6. CDR3 in DNA: TGCGCCAGCAGCCCCTGGGACAGCGCTAACTATGGCTACACCTTC. As protein: CASSPWDSANYGYTF.

This chain uses TRBV6-5 with TRBJ2-1; unclear D gene. CDR3 length: 13 amino acids. V lost 5 bases and J lost 3, with 8 bases in between. Germline V gene lookup returns CDR1 MNHEY and CDR2 SVGAGI. The chain's CDR3 is CASSPKLYNEQFF. Written as DNA, the CDR3 is TGTGCCAGCAGTCCTAAGCTCTACAATGAGCAGTTCTTC.

The chain recombines TRBV7-9 with TRBJ1-2, with D possibly matching TRBD1 (5 bases). V was cut by 6 bases and J by 4 bases, with 18 bases left in between. From germline, CDR1 is SEHNR and CDR2 FQNEAQ (reference sequence). The CDR3 spans 15 residues. The CDR3 DNA reads as TGTGCCAGCAGATTACGAGCGGGGGATGCCTATGGCTACACCTTC. It encodes CASRLRAGDAYGYTF.

This sequence joins TRBV4-2 and TRBJ1-2; the D is unclear. The CDR3 is 15 amino acids. Germline V lookup: CDR1 LGHNA, CDR2 YNFKEQ. Trimming removed 0 bases from V and 4 bases from J, with 12 bases in between. CDR3 DNA sequence: TGTGCCAGCAGCCAAGAACCAGATAAACCCTATGGCTACACCTTC. Translating gives CASSQEPDKPYGYTF.

This clone has only a few counts. The chain employs TRBV10-1 and TRBJ2-1; no definite D call. V lost 3 bases to trimming and J lost 0 bases, with 6 bases between them. Germline assignment: CDR1 WNHNN and CDR2 SYGVQD (reference sequence). This CDR3 has 14 amino acids. The CDR3 DNA reads as TGCGCCAGCAGTGAAGCAAACTCCTACAATGAGCAGTTCTTC. Protein sequence: CASSEANSYNEQFF.

The chain recombines TRBV6-8 with TRBJ2-7; possibly TRBD1 for D (6 bases). The length of the CDR3 is 18 residues. Trimming removed 4 bases at V and 4 bases at J, with 26 bases between. In germline, CDR1 is MNHGY, CDR2 SAAAGT. This CDR3 is CASSLGAWPRRSPYEQYF. The DNA of the CDR3 is TGTGCCAGCAGTTTGGGGGCCTGGCCTCGGCGGAGCCCGTACGAGCAGTACTTC.

The table lists this clone with a count of one. The chain joins TRBV9 to TRBJ1-1; D unclear. The V and J ends lost 2 bases and 0 bases respectively, with 8 bases between them. Germline V CDR1 and CDR2: SGDLS, YYNGEE. The CDR3 totals 14 residues. The CDR3 coding sequence is TGTGCCAGCAGCGTGGGGAGCATGAACACTGAAGCTTTCTTT. Residues: CASSVGSMNTEAFF. The full variable domain, with the rest looked up from reference TRBV9 and TRBJ1-1, is DSGVTQTPKHLITATGQRVTLRCSPRSGDLSVYWYQQSLDQGLQFLIQYYNGEERAKGNILERFSAQQFPDLHSELNLSSLELGDSALYFCASSVGSMNTEAFFGQGTRLTVV.

J is TRBJ1-2 and V is TRBV7-3; 8 nucleotides align to TRBD1. This CDR3 contains 15 residues. Germline CDR1 SGHTA, CDR2 FQGTGA. V shed 1 base, J shed 8 bases, and the junction held 9 bases outside the gene matches. The CDR3 nucleotides read TGTGCCAGCAGCTTAAATGGACAGGGCGAAGGGGGCTACACCTTC. It translates to CASSLNGQGEGGYTF.

This sequence joins TRBV9 and TRBJ2-7; D remains unclear. This CDR3 is built from 13 residues. Germline V gives CDR1 SGDLS, CDR2 YYNGEE. Trimming took 0 bases from V and 3 from J, leaving 7 bases between them. The chain's CDR3 is CASSVAPLYEQYF. CDR3 sequence (DNA): TGTGCCAGCAGCGTAGCTCCCCTCTACGAGCAGTACTTC.

This chain joins TRBV18 and TRBJ2-2; the D gene is possibly TRBD2 (6 bases). The CDR3 is made up of 17 amino acids. Trimming stripped 2 bases from V and 2 bases from J, with 15 bases between. The germline CDR1 and CDR2 sequences are KGHSH and LQKENI. The DNA of the CDR3 is TGTGCCAGCTCACCAGGAGGGCACCGTACAAACACCGGGGAGCTGTTTTTT. It yields the protein CASSPGGHRTNTGELFF. Drawing the rest from reference TRBV18 and TRBJ2-2, the complete variable domain is NAGVMQNPRHLVRRRGQEARLRCSPMKGHSHVYWYRQLPEEGLKFMVYLQKENIIDESGMPKERFSAEFPKEGPSILRIQQVVRGDSAAYFCASSPGGHRTNTGELFFGEGSRLTVL.